The 31 T cell receptor beta chains below were found in one sample sequenced in a study of T cells in Graves' hyperthyroidism and ophthalmopathy. Amplified regions were TCR beta CDR3 sequences from RNA transcripts. The TCR CDR3 first-round RT-PCR relied on the HTBI primer set. TCRdb redid the calling of the multiplex PCR reads with MiXCR, one entry per CDR3 protein. Of over 500,000 distinct CDR3 sequences in the sample, 13% to 15% were seen once. The sample consisted of blood. All receptors come from a woman between 40 and 50 years old with Graves' hyperthyroidism.

The sample holds a few counts of this clonotype. The chain recombines TRBV19 with TRBJ2-1, with TRBD2 matching 14 bases. The CDR3 is 14 amino acids. J was trimmed by 13 bases and V by 5 bases; bases with no gene match: 7. CDR1 is LNHDA, CDR2 SQIVND, per germline (reference sequence). The CDR3 protein is CASSPGLAGEVQFF. CDR3 DNA: TGTGCCAGTAGTCCGGGACTAGCGGGAGAAGTTCAGTTCTTC.

This clonotype was observed many times. The chain recombines TRBV7-9 with TRBJ2-5; no definite D call. Germline V gives CDR1 SEHNR, CDR2 FQNEAQ (reference sequence). Between the trimmed V and J ends, which lost 4 bases and 5 bases, there was a span of 11 bases. The CDR3 totals 13 residues. In DNA form, the CDR3 reads TGTGCCAGCAGCTCGACCGATGTGGAGACCCAGTACTTC. Encoded protein: CASSSTDVETQYF. Using reference TRBV7-9 and TRBJ2-5 for the parts outside the CDR3, the full variable domain is DTGVSQNPRHKITKRGQNVTFRCDPISEHNRLYWYRQTLGQGPEFLTYFQNEAQLEKSRLLSDRFSAERPKGSFSTLEIQRTEQGDSAMYLCASSSTDVETQYFGPGTRLLVL.

In its sample, this clonotype was seen a few times. This chain uses TRBV19 with TRBJ2-6; 14 nucleotides match TRBD2. There are 17 residues in the CDR3. Unmatched junction bases numbered 1, after V lost 5 bases and J lost 1 base. Per the germline V gene, CDR1 is LNHDA and CDR2 is SQIVND (reference sequence). The chain's CDR3 is CASSGTSGRSGANVLTF. CDR3 nucleotides: TGTGCCAGTAGTGGGACTAGCGGGAGATCTGGGGCCAACGTCCTGACTTTC.

This sequence joins TRBV18 and TRBJ1-5, with a tentative D call TRBD1 (6 bases). This CDR3 has 14 residues. The ends were cut back, 3 bases at V and 7 bases at J, with 13 bases in the middle. CDR1 KGHSH and CDR2 LQKENI come from the germline V gene. As DNA, the CDR3 is TGTGCCAGCTCACCCGCAAACAGGGAGCAGCCCCAGCATTTT. This gives the protein CASSPANREQPQHF.

In its sample, this clonotype was seen a few times. The chain employs TRBV10-3 and TRBJ1-6; D ambiguous. CDR3 length: 20 amino acids. The germline V gene has CDR1 ENHRY and CDR2 SYGVKD. Trimming removed 2 bases at V and 8 bases at J, with 28 bases between. DNA for the CDR3: TGTGCCATCAGTGAGGGGTCTCTCGGGTTGGCGTCGGGCGGTGATTCACCCCTCCACTTT. As protein: CAISEGSLGLASGGDSPLHF.

This clonotype was seen many times. V gene TRBV11-2 combines with J gene TRBJ1-6, with D uncertain. Trimming pared 5 bases from V and 9 bases from J, leaving 11 bases between. In germline, CDR1 is SGHAT, CDR2 FQNNGV. The CDR3 runs 13 residues. The CDR3 DNA reads as TGTGCCAGCAGCCTCCTATTAGGTTCACCCCTCCACTTT. The encoded protein is CASSLLLGSPLHF.

This clonotype has just a few counts. This sequence joins TRBV6-2 or TRBV6-3 and TRBJ2-1; 12 nucleotides agree with TRBD1. Losses at the gene ends were 0 bases for V and 5 bases for J; bases not matched to a gene: 5. Germline lookup yields CDR1 MNHEY and CDR2 SVGEGT. The CDR3 extends over 17 amino acids. The CDR3 is CASSYSRGTGGHNEQFF. In nucleotides, the CDR3 is TGTGCCAGCAGTTACTCGAGAGGGACAGGGGGCCACAATGAGCAGTTCTTC.

The gene calls are TRBV24-1 and TRBJ2-2; the match to TRBD1 covers 8 bases. Germline CDR1 reads KGHDR; CDR2 reads SFDVKD. J gave up 6 bases and V 7 bases, and 6 bases lay outside the gene matches. CDR3 length: 14 residues. The chain's CDR3 is CATRGTGRAGELFF. As DNA, the CDR3 is TGTGCCACCAGAGGGACAGGTCGGGCCGGGGAGCTGTTTTTT.

The chain employs TRBV6-1 and TRBJ1-1; D is perhaps TRBD1 (5 bases). Trimming shortened V by 6 bases and J by 3 bases, and 17 bases separated the two germline ends. This CDR3 spans 15 amino acids. Germline CDR1 and CDR2: MNHNS and SASEGT. DNA of the CDR3: TGTGCCAGCAGCAACCCGGGACGAGGAGACACTGAAGCTTTCTTT. It is translated as CASSNPGRGDTEAFF.

The genes are TRBV3-1 and TRBJ2-5, with 7 bases matching TRBD2. The CDR3 length is 17 residues. V lost 2 bases and J lost 3; bases outside the gene matches: 12. Germline loops: CDR1 LGHDT, CDR2 YNNKEL (reference sequence). CDR3 loop: CASSQSFERDGEETQYF. The CDR3 bases are TGTGCCAGCAGCCAATCCTTCGAGCGGGATGGGGAAGAGACCCAGTACTTC.

This clonotype has a count of ten or more. The rearrangement uses TRBV5-1 and TRBJ2-7; 10 bases align to TRBD1. Germline V lookup: CDR1 SGHRS, CDR2 YFSETQ. This CDR3 has 16 amino acids. The V segment lost 4 bases and the J segment 5 bases; nucleotides outside the gene matches: 12. The DNA of the CDR3 is TGCGCCAGCAGCAGGCACTGGGACAGGGGTGTTGACGAGCAGTACTTC. Encoded protein: CASSRHWDRGVDEQYF.

This rearrangement joins TRBV28 to TRBJ2-2; possibly TRBD2 for D (6 bases). CDR3 length: 14 amino acids. Germline V gives CDR1 MDHEN, CDR2 SYDVKM. V was pared by 7 bases and J by 1 base, with 10 bases between. Here the CDR3 DNA reads TGTGCCAGCACCTTTAGCGGGAACACCGGGGAGCTGTTTTTT. This sequence encodes CASTFSGNTGELFF.

In this sample, this clonotype turned up many times. The gene calls are TRBV6-1 and TRBJ2-1, with a weak D call TRBD2 (6 bases). CDR1 and CDR2 (germline): MNHNS, SASEGT. V shed 5 bases and J shed 5 bases, with 16 bases lying between them. This CDR3 region has 15 residues. The CDR3 coding sequence is TGTGCCAGCAGTTCCTTAGCGGCTGGCGACAATGAGCAGTTCTTC. Residues: CASSSLAAGDNEQFF.

This clonotype was recorded a few times. V usage is TRBV20-1 and J usage is TRBJ1-4; 8 bases are a match to TRBD1. V lost 6 bases and J lost 2; bases outside the gene matches: 2. Germline V gene lookup returns CDR1 DFQATT and CDR2 SNEGSKA (reference sequence). The CDR3 covers 13 residues. The CDR3 sequence: CSARQGTNEKLFF. The CDR3 nucleotides are TGCAGTGCCCGACAGGGGACTAATGAAAAACTGTTTTTT.

The V and J genes are TRBV7-3 and TRBJ2-1, with TRBD2 identical over 9 bases. Germline CDR1 SGHTA, CDR2 FQGTGA. J lost 6 bases, V lost 10 bases, and 19 bases had no gene match. CDR3 size: 17 residues. The CDR3 is CATGATSGGGPGNEQFF. Here the CDR3 DNA reads TGTGCCACCGGAGCGACTAGCGGCGGGGGACCTGGCAATGAGCAGTTCTTC. The full variable domain, with the rest looked up from reference TRBV7-3 and TRBJ2-1, is GAGVSQTPSNKVTEKGKYVELRCDPISGHTALYWYRQSLGQGPEFLIYFQGTGAADDSGLPNDRFFAVRPEGSVSTLKIQRTERGDSAVYLCATGATSGGGPGNEQFFGPGTRLTVL.

This clonotype has a count of ten or more. This chain joins TRBV20-1 and TRBJ1-2; D is undetermined. Germline CDR1 and CDR2: DFQATT and SNEGSKA (reference sequence). This CDR3 comprises 8 residues. The CDR3 bases are TGCCGCCCTTATGGCTACACCTTC. Translated, it gives CRPYGYTF.

This clonotype was found a few times. The chain joins TRBV18 to TRBJ2-7; D possibly corresponds to TRBD1 (5 bases). The CDR3 is 14 residues long. V gave up 2 bases and J gave up 2 bases, with 10 bases separating them. Germline CDR1 is KGHSH and CDR2 is LQKENI. CDR3 protein: CASSPETVTYEQYF. The DNA for the CDR3 is TGTGCCAGCTCACCAGAGACAGTTACCTACGAGCAGTACTTC.

This clonotype was seen a few times. J is TRBJ2-2 and V is TRBV7-6; TRBD1 matches 8 bases. Looked up from germline, CDR1 is SGHVS and CDR2 is FNYEAQ. V gave up 7 bases and J gave up 7 bases; unmatched junction bases: 8. This CDR3 contains 14 residues. CDR3: CASTQGALGGELFF. Here the CDR3 DNA reads TGTGCCAGCACGCAGGGGGCCCTCGGCGGGGAGCTGTTTTTT.

Many counts were recorded for this clonotype. The J gene is TRBJ2-3, the V gene TRBV5-1; possible D gene TRBD2, 6 bases. V shed 5 bases and J shed 6 bases, with 22 bases lying between them. The CDR3 has 16 amino acids. Germline loops: CDR1 SGHRS, CDR2 YFSETQ. CDR3 region: CASSYLSGGGFDTQYF. Written as DNA, the CDR3 is TGCGCCAGCAGTTATCTTAGCGGTGGTGGCTTCGATACGCAGTATTTT.

This clonotype came up many times. The J gene is TRBJ2-1, the V gene TRBV2; 7 positions match TRBD2. The CDR3 extends over 15 amino acids. With 6 bases clipped from V and 0 bases from J, the junction kept 5 bases outside the gene matches. Germline V gene sequence: CDR1 SNHLY, CDR2 FYNNEI. Here the CDR3 reads CASRVGGSSYNEQFF. In nucleotides, the CDR3 is TGTGCCAGCAGGGTCGGGGGGAGCTCCTACAATGAGCAGTTCTTC.

This clonotype has at least ten counts. This sequence joins TRBV2 and TRBJ2-7; 8 bases map to TRBD2. The germline CDR1 and CDR2 sequences are SNHLY and FYNNEI. The CDR3 consists of 17 residues. With V trimmed by 7 bases and J by 4 bases, 18 bases remained unmatched. As DNA, the CDR3 is TGTGCCAGCACACTCGGGACCGCGGGACTAGTCGGGTACGAGCAGTACTTC. Amino acid sequence: CASTLGTAGLVGYEQYF.

This clonotype was detected ten times or more. This chain joins TRBV4-2 and TRBJ2-7; a weak D match, TRBD2 (6 bases). Germline loops: CDR1 LGHNA, CDR2 YNFKEQ. This CDR3 is 19 amino acids long. The germline V and J ends were trimmed by 0 bases and 6 bases, with 27 bases remaining between them. The CDR3 spells CASSQEEFGLAHTFPEQYF. CDR3 in DNA: TGTGCCAGCAGCCAAGAAGAGTTTGGGCTAGCGCATACCTTTCCCGAGCAGTACTTC.

The rearrangement links TRBV7-3 to TRBJ1-1, with a weak D call TRBD1 (5 bases). V was trimmed by 4 bases and J by 1 base, leaving 10 bases between them. Germline V gene lookup returns CDR1 SGHTA and CDR2 FQGTGA. This CDR3 has 14 amino acids. CDR3 DNA: TGTGCCAGCAGCTGGACTACAGGGAACACTGAAGCTTTCTTT. Its translation: CASSWTTGNTEAFF.

This clonotype was observed at least ten times. The chain uses TRBV30 and TRBJ2-7; D might be TRBD1 (5 bases). The germline CDR1 and CDR2 sequences are GTSNPN and SVGIG (reference sequence). This CDR3 has 12 residues. V gave up 4 bases and J gave up 7 bases, with 14 bases separating them. The CDR3 DNA follows: TGTGCCTGGAATAAAGGGGCTAAGGAGCAGTACTTC. Encoded protein: CAWNKGAKEQYF.

This clonotype was detected many times. J is TRBJ2-3 and V is TRBV15; a weak D match, TRBD1 (5 bases). This CDR3 has 15 amino acids. V shed 1 base and J shed 2 bases, with 10 bases lying between them. The germline CDR1 and CDR2 sequences are LNHNV and YYDKDF (reference sequence). The CDR3 is CATSRVRVYTDTQYF. The CDR3 bases are TGTGCCACCAGCAGAGTCAGGGTATACACAGATACGCAGTATTTT. Full variable domain (remainder filled in from reference TRBV15 and TRBJ2-3): DAMVIQNPRYQVTQFGKPVTLSCSQTLNHNVMYWYQQKSSQAPKLLFHYYDKDFNNEADTPDNFQSRRPNTSFCFLDIRSPGLGDTAMYLCATSRVRVYTDTQYFGPGTRLTVL.

Notes on this clonotype: A read error is possible here, since a much larger clone lies one base away. V is TRBV5-6 and J is TRBJ1-1; D gene unclear. The CDR3 has 14 residues. From germline, CDR1 is SGHDT and CDR2 YYEEEE. Trimming left V 0 bases short and J 7 bases short, with 13 bases between. CDR3 amino acids: CASSLAGHRSEAFF. CDR3 bases: TGTGCCAGCAGCTTGGCCGGTCACCGGAGTGAAGCTTTCTTT.

The sample holds many counts of this clonotype. This chain links TRBV28 with TRBJ2-7; D not resolved. The germline V and J ends were trimmed by 5 bases and 6 bases, with 8 bases remaining between them. Germline-derived CDR1 and CDR2 are MDHEN and SYDVKM. The CDR3 spans 11 residues. CDR3 sequence: CASSIRGEQYF. In DNA form, the CDR3 reads TGTGCCAGCAGTATAAGAGGCGAGCAGTACTTC.

The chain is built from TRBV5-1 and TRBJ2-2; no clear D. The CDR3 is 15 residues long. Germline V gene lookup returns CDR1 SGHRS and CDR2 YFSETQ. V lost 0 bases and J 6 bases, leaving 12 bases between the germline ends. The CDR3 loop is CASSLAAVDAGELFF. CDR3 DNA: TGCGCCAGCAGCTTGGCCGCTGTGGACGCCGGGGAGCTGTTTTTT. The full variable domain, completed using reference TRBV5-1 and TRBJ2-2, is KAGVTQTPRYLIKTRGQQVTLSCSPISGHRSVSWYQQTPGQGLQFLFEYFSETQRNKGNFPGRFSGRQFSNSRSEMNVSTLELGDSALYLCASSLAAVDAGELFFGEGSRLTVL.

This clonotype was counted a few times. One base away lies a much larger clone, so this may be a sequencing read error. V and J are TRBV3-1 and TRBJ1-2; no firm D call. The V and J ends lost 4 bases and 7 bases respectively, with 13 bases between them. CDR1 is LGHDT, CDR2 YNNKEL, per germline (reference sequence). The CDR3 has 13 residues. The CDR3 bases are TGTGCCAGCAGCCGGGGAGAGGGCTGTGGCTACACCTTC. Its translation is CASSRGEGCGYTF.

The chain combines TRBV5-1 with TRBJ1-4; D is unresolved. Germline CDR1 SGHRS, CDR2 YFSETQ. Trimming pared 0 bases from V and 8 bases from J, leaving 8 bases between. This CDR3 contains 13 residues. The CDR3 loop is CASSLDHQEKLFF. The CDR3 bases are TGCGCCAGCAGCTTGGATCACCAGGAAAAACTGTTTTTT. Based on the CDR3 plus reference TRBV5-1 and TRBJ1-4, the full variable domain is KAGVTQTPRYLIKTRGQQVTLSCSPISGHRSVSWYQQTPGQGLQFLFEYFSETQRNKGNFPGRFSGRQFSNSRSEMNVSTLELGDSALYLCASSLDHQEKLFFGSGTQLSVL.

The V call is TRBV4-1, the J call TRBJ1-1; TRBD1 might be the D (5 bases). From germline, CDR1 is MGHRA and CDR2 YSYEKL. V was cut by 1 base and J by 1 base, with 10 bases left in between. The CDR3 length is 15 residues. The CDR3 DNA follows: TGCGCCAGCAGCCAAGTTGAGACAGCGAACACTGAAGCTTTCTTT. Protein: CASSQVETANTEAFF.